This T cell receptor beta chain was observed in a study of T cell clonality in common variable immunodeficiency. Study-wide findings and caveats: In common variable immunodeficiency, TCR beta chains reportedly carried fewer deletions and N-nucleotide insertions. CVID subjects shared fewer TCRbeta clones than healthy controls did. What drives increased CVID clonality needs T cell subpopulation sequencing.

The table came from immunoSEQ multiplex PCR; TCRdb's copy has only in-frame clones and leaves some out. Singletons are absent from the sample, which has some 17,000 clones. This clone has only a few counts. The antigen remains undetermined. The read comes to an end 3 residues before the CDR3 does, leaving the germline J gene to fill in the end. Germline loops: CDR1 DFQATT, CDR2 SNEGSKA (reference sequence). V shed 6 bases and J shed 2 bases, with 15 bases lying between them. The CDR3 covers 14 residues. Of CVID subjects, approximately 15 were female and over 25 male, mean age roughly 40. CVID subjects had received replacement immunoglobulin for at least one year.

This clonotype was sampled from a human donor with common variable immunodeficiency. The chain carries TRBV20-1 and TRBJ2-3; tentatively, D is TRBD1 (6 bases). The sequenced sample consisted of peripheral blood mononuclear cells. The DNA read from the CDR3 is TGCAGTGCCATGGACAGAAGTCACACAGATACG. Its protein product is CSAMDRSHTDT. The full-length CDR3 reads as CSAMDRSHTDTQYF.